Presented here are 3 T cell receptor beta chains from one specimen sequenced in a study of blood T cells in healthy people across ages. Alongside a J-beta primer mix, a sample-barcoded 5' primer served in a second PCR lasting about 7 to 12 cycles. One entry per CDR3 protein results from TCRdb running MiXCR on the 5' RACE reads. Of about 650,000 distinct CDR3 sequences listed, about 34% are singletons. Sequenced material: blood. The receptors stem from a woman of 80 years or more in good health.

This clonotype was recorded many times. The CDR3 protein is CSARDPRIGGRTDTQYF. The DNA for the CDR3 is TGCAGTGCTAGAGATCCCCGTATCGGGGGACGCACAGATACGCAGTATTTT. The chain employs TRBV20-1 and TRBJ2-3; possible D gene TRBD2, 6 bases. CDR1 and CDR2 from the germline V gene are DFQATT and SNEGSKA (reference sequence). The CDR3 is 17 amino acids. Trimming cost V 0 bases and J 1 base, with 17 bases left between them.

The chain uses TRBV6-5 and TRBJ1-1, with 9 bases fitting TRBD1. The CDR3 sequence is 15 residues long. V lost 6 bases to trimming and J lost 4 bases; unmatched junction nucleotides: 9. CDR1 and CDR2 (germline): MNHEY, SVGAGI. CDR3 sequence reads: CASRIRDRAGTEAFF. CDR3 DNA: TGTGCCAGCAGAATAAGGGACAGGGCGGGCACTGAAGCTTTCTTT.

This clonotype was seen at least ten times. The V and J genes are TRBV7-3 and TRBJ1-2; D might be TRBD1 (5 bases). V lost 5 bases, J lost 5 bases, and 12 bases lay in between. There are 13 residues in the CDR3. Germline V gene lookup returns CDR1 SGHTA and CDR2 FQGTGA. The CDR3 bases are TGTGCCAGCAGCCCGGGACTGCTTTATGGCTACACCTTC. Protein sequence: CASSPGLLYGYTF.